The TCR beta chain under discussion was sequenced for a study of early T cells in non-severe SARS-CoV-2 infection. The overall study: The input, bulk RNA from unsorted whole blood, was sequenced, and chains were unpaired.

The protocol attached unique molecular identifiers to individual cDNA molecules. TCRdb fed the 5' RACE reads into MiXCR, producing one record per CDR3 protein. This table has tens of thousands of distinct CDR3 sequences, under 14% appearing once. V lost 6 bases to trimming and J lost 6 bases, with 17 bases between them. This CDR3 contains 14 residues. CDR1 SGHAT and CDR2 FQNNGV come from the germline V gene. The specimen was whole blood. The TCR was taken from an adult who was a healthcare worker with PCR-confirmed SARS-CoV-2 infection or an uninfected control (not recorded which). This rearrangement joins TRBV11-2 to TRBJ1-1, with D maybe TRBD1 (5 bases). CDR3 sequence: CASSRGDYGSEAFF. CDR3 in DNA: TGTGCCAGCAGTCGGGGGGACTACGGGTCTGAAGCTTTCTTT.